This T cell receptor beta chain was recorded in a study of blood T cell repertoires in COVID-19 (dated by TCRdb to between 2020 and 2021). In terms of the full investigation: Collaborator samples came from the United States, Italy and Spain and covered acute and convalescent phases of COVID-19. The prospective study material was composed of cDNA or gDNA derived from T cells, B-cell-depleted T cells, or PBMCs. Deeply sampled blood TCRbeta repertoires from subjects exposed to, actively infected with, or recovered from COVID-19 were included in the dataset. The repertoires were released in a freely available public database intended as a resource for research on the immune response to SARS-CoV-2. The samples were drawn from the first 160 participants of the ongoing ImmuneRACE study and from 950 to 1,500 subjects provided by 6 global collaborators. Nearly every sample came with metadata listing a de-identified subject ID, COVID-19 status, age in years and sex. Where HLA class I and class II types were available, the types were taken from metadata supplied by the sample provider, not from assay-based typing. General findings and caveats noted by the study authors: The quantity of clinical and demographic metadata differed by source and by participant and was supplied without curation.

Each collaborating institution followed its own protocols to collect whole blood in K2EDTA tubes. For TCRbeta analysis, collaborator samples were shipped as frozen whole blood, as isolated PBMCs, or as DNA extracted from either sample type. Worth noting for this clone: It lacks a known antigen. No qualities accompany the bases; no much larger clone lies one base away.

V and J lose 2 bases and 0 bases, and a span of 8 bases separates them. Taken from cysteine to phenylalanine, the CDR3 has 14 residues. CDR3 DNA only is kept here, 42 bases in frame from base 1. CDR1 and CDR2 were assigned from the germline V gene as ENHRY and SYGVKD. The immunoSEQ Assay, a bias-controlled multiplex PCR, was used to amplify TCRbeta CDR3 regions from genomic DNA. The paper's processing steps were these. The number of nucleated cells in each sample was estimated from the amplification of reference gene primers within the assay. To quantify the absolute abundance of each unique TCRbeta CDR3 rearrangement, sequence reads were collapsed and filtered. Productive Simpson clonality was computed per sample as the square root of Simpson's diversity index over productive rearrangements. TCRdb mirrors the immuneACCESS table, restricted to in-frame sequences. Some clones are absent from its copies; in checked studies, under half trace to an unresolved V gene, and the reason for the others is unknown. For V, J and clone size, that table is used; D and trimming come from the DNA. Present in this sample are under 250,000 clones, roughly 83% of which were seen just once. The ten top clones hold about 12% of the sample.

Input material: peripheral blood. The TCR sequence derives from a man aged 80 or over with acute or convalescent COVID-19. The chain was built from TRBV10-3 and TRBJ2-7; the D gene is not confidently resolved. The CDR3 region has the sequence CAISETSYSYEQYF. The DNA is as follows: TGTGCCATCAGTGAGACTTCTTACTCCTACGAGCAGTACTTC.